Presented here are 25 T cell receptor beta chains from one specimen sequenced in a study of T cells in Graves' hyperthyroidism and ophthalmopathy. Amplification of TCR beta CDR3 regions used RNA as the template. HTBI primers were employed in a first-round RT-PCR of the TCR CDR3. Each CDR3 protein gets one entry after TCRdb re-called the multiplex PCR reads with MiXCR. The sample comprises about 300,000 distinct CDR3 sequences, around 13% of which are singletons, and 7.9% rests with the top ten. The sequenced sample was blood. These receptors all stem from a woman between 40 and 55 years old with Graves' hyperthyroidism.

This clonotype appeared many times. The CDR3 DNA sequence: TGTGCCAGCAGCTTTTCTACCCACACTGAAGCTTTCTTT. This encodes CASSFSTHTEAFF. The chain uses TRBV5-8 and TRBJ1-1; no clear D. V was pared by 2 bases and J by 3 bases, with 8 bases between. CDR3 length: 13 amino acids. Germline CDR1 and CDR2: SGHTS and YDEGEE. Full variable domain (remainder filled in from reference TRBV5-8 and TRBJ1-1): EAGVTQSPTHLIKTRGQQATLRCSPISGHTSVYWYQQALGLGLQFLLWYDEGEERNRGNFPPRFSGRQFPNYSSELNVNALELEDSALYLCASSFSTHTEAFFGQGTRLTVV.

On this clonotype itself: This clone may be a read error of a much larger clone one base away. The chain uses TRBV2 and TRBJ1-2, with D tentatively TRBD1 (5 bases). Germline V CDR1 and CDR2: SNHLY, FYNNEI. There are 14 residues in the CDR3. The germline V and J ends were trimmed by 6 bases and 1 base, with 12 bases remaining between them. The CDR3 nucleotides read TGTGCCAGCAGATCAGGGCGGGATAACTATGGCTACACCTTC. This sequence encodes CASRSGRDNYGYTF. Full variable domain (rest looked up from reference TRBV2 and TRBJ1-2): EPEVTQTPSHQVTQMGQEVILRCVPISNHLYFYWYRQILGQKVEFLVSFYNNEISEKSEIFDDQFSVERPDGSNFTLKIRSTKLEDSAMYFCASRSGRDNYGYTFGSGTRLTVV.

This clonotype was observed many times. This chain links TRBV11-2 with TRBJ2-5, with D tentatively TRBD2 (5 bases). V lost 1 base, J lost 0 bases, and 6 bases lay in between. This CDR3 is built from 14 residues. CDR1 is SGHAT, CDR2 FQNNGV, per germline. CDR3 sequence reads: CASSLARDQETQYF. Written as DNA, the CDR3 is TGTGCCAGCAGCTTAGCGCGGGACCAAGAGACCCAGTACTTC.

Many counts were recorded for this clonotype. V usage is TRBV11-3 and J usage is TRBJ1-1; D ambiguous. The CDR3 sequence is 13 residues long. Trimming took off 8 bases at V and 4 bases at J, with 14 bases between the two ends. From germline, CDR1 is SGHNT and CDR2 YENEEA. The CDR3 nucleotides are TGTGCCAGCGCCTTTTCTGCCGGCACTGAAGCTTTCTTT. This translates into CASAFSAGTEAFF.

This clonotype turned up a few times. The chain joins TRBV18 to TRBJ1-5; TRBD1 might be the D (5 bases). Trimming cost V 3 bases and J 1 base, with 10 bases left between them. Germline CDR1 reads KGHSH; CDR2 reads LQKENI. The CDR3 loop spans 15 amino acids. This CDR3 is CASSPEGMSNQPQHF. The CDR3 nucleotides are TGTGCCAGCTCACCGGAGGGGATGAGCAATCAGCCCCAGCATTTT. The full variable domain, its missing parts supplied by reference TRBV18 and TRBJ1-5, is NAGVMQNPRHLVRRRGQEARLRCSPMKGHSHVYWYRQLPEEGLKFMVYLQKENIIDESGMPKERFSAEFPKEGPSILRIQQVVRGDSAAYFCASSPEGMSNQPQHFGDGTRLSIL.

This clonotype has ten or more counts. The chain is built from TRBV7-9 and TRBJ2-1, with D unresolved. Trimming removed 5 bases from V and 2 bases from J, with 13 bases in between. The CDR3 runs 15 residues. The germline V gene encodes CDR1 SEHNR and CDR2 FQNEAQ (reference sequence). CDR3 DNA sequence: TGTGCCAGCAGCCCTCGAAGGACGGCCTACAATGAGCAGTTCTTC. Its translation: CASSPRRTAYNEQFF.

The table lists this clonotype with a few counts. V is TRBV9 and J is TRBJ1-2, with 9 bases fitting TRBD1. CDR1 and CDR2 from the germline V gene are SGDLS and YYNGEE. CDR3 length: 14 amino acids. J lost 8 bases, V lost 1 base, and 6 bases had no gene match. Here the CDR3 reads CASSVRRQGGGYTF. The CDR3 coding sequence is TGTGCCAGCAGCGTAAGGAGACAGGGGGGAGGCTACACCTTC.

This clonotype was observed at least ten times. The V call is TRBV2, the J call TRBJ1-2; 7 bases are shared with TRBD1. Germline V gene data show CDR1 as SNHLY and CDR2 as FYNNEI. The CDR3 extends over 12 amino acids. The V and J ends lost 4 bases and 8 bases, in that order; junction bases with no gene match: 4. The CDR3 nucleotides are TGTGCCAGCAGTGGACAGGGCGAAGGCTACACCTTC. This sequence encodes CASSGQGEGYTF.

This clonotype was found a few times. A much larger clonotype is one base distant, so this may be a read error. This chain connects TRBV28 to TRBJ2-5; tentatively, D is TRBD1 (7 bases). Germline V gives CDR1 MDHEN, CDR2 SYDVKM. This CDR3 has 15 amino acids. Trimming pared 6 bases from V and 5 bases from J, leaving 19 bases between. CDR3 sequence reads: CASSDDRVGRETQYF. The CDR3 nucleotides are TGTGCCAGCAGCGACGACAGGGTGGGGAGGGAGACCCAGTACTTC. Combining the CDR3 with reference TRBV28 and TRBJ2-5 gives the whole variable domain DVKVTQSSRYLVKRTGEKVFLECVQDMDHENMFWYRQDPGLGLRLIYFSYDVKMKEKGDIPEGYSVSREKKERFSLILESASTNQTSMYLCASSDDRVGRETQYFGPGTRLLVL.

This clonotype was seen many times. No DNA is shown, since the ends of the CDR3 on it are uncertain; the CDR3 is the one TCRdb lists. The chain links TRBV12-3 or TRBV12-4 to TRBJ1-2; TRBD1 was called by the table and not checked on the DNA. The CDR3 has 15 amino acids, counting both end residues. CDR3 loop: CASSSSGAPNYGYTF.

The gene calls are TRBV5-4 and TRBJ2-1; D gene ambiguous. CDR1 and CDR2 (germline): SGHNT, YYREEE (reference sequence). This CDR3 region has 12 residues. Trimming stripped 4 bases from V and 7 bases from J, with 9 bases between. As DNA, the CDR3 is TGTGCCAGCAGCGCTGAACAAAATGAGCAGTTCTTC. It encodes CASSAEQNEQFF.

V usage is TRBV6-1 and J usage is TRBJ2-3; 8 nucleotides agree with TRBD2. The V gene end was trimmed by 5 bases and the J gene end by 6 bases; junction bases not matched to a gene: 10. Germline V CDR1 and CDR2: MNHNS, SASEGT. The CDR3 has 15 amino acids. The CDR3 DNA reads as TGTGCCAGCAGTCGTAGCGGGGTCCTGGGGGATACGCAGTATTTT. Amino acids: CASSRSGVLGDTQYF.

At least ten counts were recorded for this clonotype. The J gene is TRBJ1-1, the V gene TRBV20-1; TRBD1 is a possible D gene (5 bases). Germline CDR1 DFQATT, CDR2 SNEGSKA (reference sequence). V shed 0 bases and J shed 3 bases, with 8 bases lying between them. CDR3 length equals 13 residues. This CDR3 reads CSARELGDTEAFF. CDR3 sequence (DNA): TGCAGTGCTAGAGAGTTGGGGGACACTGAAGCTTTCTTT.

This clonotype was counted ten times or more. The chain uses TRBV27 and TRBJ2-7; D unresolved. Trimming cost V 3 bases and J 2 bases, with 11 bases left between them. CDR3 length: 14 amino acids. Germline loops: CDR1 MNHEY, CDR2 SMNVEV (reference sequence). CDR3 nucleotides: TGTGCCAGCAGTTTTAGGGCCACGGCCTACGAGCAGTACTTC. This codes for CASSFRATAYEQYF.

This chain connects TRBV24-1 to TRBJ2-2, with D perhaps TRBD2 (5 bases). The CDR3 runs to 13 residues. The germline V gene encodes CDR1 KGHDR and CDR2 SFDVKD. V lost 7 bases and J 5 bases, leaving 10 bases between the germline ends. This chain's CDR3 is CATRFSGTGELFF. DNA for the CDR3: TGTGCCACCAGATTCTCGGGAACCGGGGAGCTGTTTTTT.

There are many counts of this clonotype. The chain links TRBV19 to TRBJ2-1; no clear D. The CDR3 has 14 residues. Germline V gene data show CDR1 as LNHDA and CDR2 as SQIVND (reference sequence). V lost 7 bases to trimming and J lost 0 bases, with 10 bases between them. CDR3 sequence reads: CASKGQNSYNEQFF. In DNA form, the CDR3 reads TGTGCCAGTAAGGGCCAGAACTCCTACAATGAGCAGTTCTTC.

This clonotype showed up just a few times. The chain employs TRBV5-1 and TRBJ2-3; D is undetermined. Germline V gene sequence: CDR1 SGHRS, CDR2 YFSETQ. Trimming removed 4 bases at V and 3 bases at J, with 9 bases between. The CDR3 length is 13 residues. The CDR3 is CASSDPLTDTQYF. The CDR3 DNA is TGCGCCAGCAGCGATCCCTTAACAGATACGCAGTATTTT.

The chain recombines TRBV18 with TRBJ1-4; the match to TRBD1 covers 7 bases. The CDR3 runs to 13 residues. Germline loops: CDR1 KGHSH, CDR2 LQKENI. V lost 3 bases and J lost 8; bases outside the gene matches: 3. The CDR3 sequence: CASSPGTDEKLFF. The CDR3 region has the DNA TGTGCCAGCTCACCGGGGACAGACGAAAAACTGTTTTTT.

Notes on this clonotype: Relative to the germline gene, one junction end is altered; a read error may explain this. The J gene is TRBJ2-5, the V gene TRBV2, with 11 bases lining up with TRBD2. This CDR3 spans 14 amino acids. In germline, CDR1 is SNHLY, CDR2 FYNNEI. This chain's CDR3 is CGSEGTSGEETQYF. The DNA for the CDR3 is TGTGGCAGCGAAGGGACTAGCGGAGAAGAGACCCAGTACTTC.

This clonotype was seen just once. Being one base from a much bigger clone, this may be a read error. This chain connects TRBV20-1 to TRBJ1-3; possibly TRBD1 for D (5 bases). Germline loops: CDR1 DFQATT, CDR2 SNEGSKA (reference sequence). The CDR3 consists of 13 residues. The CDR3 DNA sequence: TGCGGTGCCACCACAGGATTGGGAAACACCATATATTTT. Encoded protein: CGATTGLGNTIYF.

This chain links TRBV6-9 with TRBJ2-4; no reliable D call. The CDR3 has 14 amino acids. Germline CDR1 and CDR2: MNHGY and SVAAGI. Between the trimmed V and J ends, which lost 3 bases and 5 bases, there was a span of 11 bases. The CDR3 nucleotides are TGTGCCAGCAGTTACGGGCTAGTCGAAAACATTCAGTACTTC. It yields the protein CASSYGLVENIQYF.

This clonotype was picked up many times. The CDR3 is CASSRGTSGTYEQYF. In DNA, the CDR3 is TGTGCCAGCAGTAGAGGGACTAGCGGTACCTACGAGCAGTACTTC. The chain has TRBV6-1 and TRBJ2-7; 11 nucleotides agree with TRBD2. The CDR3 covers 15 residues. V lost 5 bases to trimming and J lost 2 bases; unmatched junction nucleotides: 5. Germline CDR1 is MNHNS and CDR2 is SASEGT.

This clonotype was counted at least ten times. The chain links TRBV7-2 to TRBJ1-1; D might be TRBD1 (5 bases). The CDR3 runs 16 residues. V was trimmed by 2 bases and J by 1 base, leaving 14 bases between them. Looked up from germline, CDR1 is SGHTA and CDR2 is FQGNSA. The CDR3 loop reads CASSLRGFGQNTEAFF. CDR3 nucleotides: TGTGCCAGCAGCTTACGGGGGTTTGGCCAGAACACTGAAGCTTTCTTT.

This clonotype was seen many times. This rearrangement joins TRBV11-2 to TRBJ2-7; perhaps TRBD1 as D (6 bases). Germline V gene data show CDR1 as SGHAT and CDR2 as FQNNGV. V was clipped by 1 base and J by 2 bases, with 12 bases between them. The CDR3 is made up of 15 amino acids. The CDR3: CASSLVAGAPYEQYF. In DNA, the CDR3 is TGTGCCAGCAGCTTAGTGGCAGGGGCGCCCTACGAGCAGTACTTC.

The table lists this clonotype with many counts. This chain connects TRBV11-3 to TRBJ2-1, with 12 nucleotides matching TRBD2. Per germline, CDR1 SGHNT and CDR2 YENEEA. The ends lost 0 bases at V and 7 bases at J; junction bases unmatched: 10. The CDR3 is 18 amino acids. The CDR3 DNA is TGTGCCAGCAGCTTAGATTATCTAGCGGGAGGGCAGGGGAATGAGCAGTTCTTC. This sequence encodes CASSLDYLAGGQGNEQFF.